Listed below are T cell receptor beta chains from one sample, sequenced in a study of monozygotic twins with inflammatory bowel disease. TCRdb reanalyzed the 5' RACE reads, giving one entry per CDR3 protein sequence and no DNA. The sample is made up of around 380,000 distinct CDR3 sequences, and the top ten hold approximately 2.3% of it. Sequencing was done on a sample of blood. These receptors all stem from a human donor with ulcerative colitis or Crohn's disease, or a healthy co-twin of an affected twin (not recorded which). The CDR3 runs from the conserved cysteine through the conserved F or W.

j_call v_call cdr3_aa
TRBJ1-5 TRBV6-6 CASSYLLETQPQHF
TRBJ2-7 TRBV20-1 CSATRGTYEQYF
TRBJ2-5 TRBV28 CASSRGTSGREPPETQYF
TRBJ2-5 TRBV18 CASSRQGSGTETQYF
TRBJ2-7 TRBV11-1 CASPCKRTAPYEQYF
TRBJ1-6 TRBV2 CASSAGIGGSPLHF
TRBJ2-7 TRBV5-5 CASSFEGQGAYEQYF
TRBJ1-1 TRBV30 CAWNLQGPEAFF
TRBJ2-7 TRBV20-1 CSARLSGTRLYF
TRBJ2-1 TRBV7-9 CASTIGGRGHNEQFF
TRBJ2-7 TRBV10-3 CAISEFSRQGLRVSYEQYF
TRBJ2-7 TRBV6-5 CAFRPGRPYEQYF
TRBJ1-2 TRBV3-1 CASSQGTGGGDGYTF
TRBJ2-1 TRBV29-1 CSVVRTGGINEQFF
TRBJ2-3 TRBV5-1 CASSSQGDTQYF
TRBJ2-7 TRBV7-2 CASSFSDIQSYEQYF
TRBJ1-1 TRBV12-3/TRBV12-4 CASRNGRGANTEAFF
TRBJ2-7 TRBV28 CASSLWADYEQYF
TRBJ2-6 TRBV5-1 CASTLGGTTSGANVLTF
TRBJ1-4 TRBV18 CASSPRRFEKLFF
TRBJ2-2 TRBV10-3 CATSLAGTMELFF
TRBJ2-3 TRBV3-1 CASSQEAGVYTQYF
TRBJ2-3 TRBV7-2 CASSFLQGWSDTQYF
TRBJ2-5 TRBV7-9 CASSFVRETQYF